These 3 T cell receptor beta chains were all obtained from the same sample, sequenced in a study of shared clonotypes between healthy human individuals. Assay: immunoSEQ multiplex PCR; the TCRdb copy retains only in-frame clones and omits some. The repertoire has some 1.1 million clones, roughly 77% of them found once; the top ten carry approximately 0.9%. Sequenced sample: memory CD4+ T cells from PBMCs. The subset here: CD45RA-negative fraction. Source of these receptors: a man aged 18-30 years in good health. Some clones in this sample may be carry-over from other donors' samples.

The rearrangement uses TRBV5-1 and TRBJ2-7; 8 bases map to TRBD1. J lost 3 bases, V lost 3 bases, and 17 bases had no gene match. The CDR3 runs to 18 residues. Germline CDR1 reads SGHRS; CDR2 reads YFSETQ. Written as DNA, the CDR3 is TGCGCCAGCAGCTCCTTCCCAACCGACAGGGGACACGTCTACGAGCAGTACTTC. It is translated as CASSSFPTDRGHVYEQYF.

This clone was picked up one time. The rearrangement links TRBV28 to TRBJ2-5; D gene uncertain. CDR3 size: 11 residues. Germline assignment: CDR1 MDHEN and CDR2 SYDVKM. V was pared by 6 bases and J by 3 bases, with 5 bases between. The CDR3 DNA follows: TGTGCCAGCAGCGCCGAAGAGACCCAGTACTTC. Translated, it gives CASSAEETQYF.

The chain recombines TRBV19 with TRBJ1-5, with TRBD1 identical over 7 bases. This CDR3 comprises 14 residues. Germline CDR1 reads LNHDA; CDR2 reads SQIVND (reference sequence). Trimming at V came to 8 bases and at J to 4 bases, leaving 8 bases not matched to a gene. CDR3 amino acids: CASAPTGPNQPQHF. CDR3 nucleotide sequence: TGTGCCAGTGCTCCGACAGGGCCTAATCAGCCCCAGCATTTT. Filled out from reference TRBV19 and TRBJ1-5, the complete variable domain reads DGGITQSPKYLFRKEGQNVTLSCEQNLNHDAMYWYRQDPGQGLRLIYYSQIVNDFQKGDIAEGYSVSREKKESFPLTVTSAQKNPTAFYLCASAPTGPNQPQHFGDGTRLSIL.